This T cell receptor beta chain was retrieved from a study of monozygotic twins with inflammatory bowel disease. Study results and limitations: Support was lacking for any single strong IBD-associated signal or clonotype. For repertoire similarity, concordant twins did not differ from discordant twins, possibly because power was limited. Patients with IBD had less TCRbeta diversity (inverse Simpson) than their healthy co-twins.

Using eight separate reactions per sample, the authors generated cDNA. For each CDR3 protein, TCRdb gives one entry from its re-call of the 5' RACE reads, without DNA. This sample contains fewer than 550,000 distinct CDR3 sequences. Points on this clonotype: Its antigen is currently unknown.

Germline-derived CDR1 and CDR2 are MNHNS and SASEGT. The CDR3 consists of 14 residues. The chain couples TRBV6-1 to TRBJ2-5; TCRdb indicates TRBD1, and absent DNA this call remains unverified. What was sequenced was blood. The TCR comes from a human donor with ulcerative colitis or Crohn's disease, or a healthy co-twin of an affected twin (not recorded which). Here the CDR3 reads CASSPRGGPETQYF.